These 24 T cell receptor beta chains share one sample of origin, sequenced in a study of blood T cell repertoires in COVID-19. Generated by immunoSEQ multiplex PCR, the TCRdb table keeps only in-frame clones and is missing some. The sample has 200,000 to 300,000 clones; roughly 84% are singletons. Specimen: peripheral blood. These TCRs come from a woman between 40 and 55 years old who had recovered from COVID-19.

This CDR3 is CASSPPGQGTEAFF. The CDR3 DNA follows: TGTGCCAGCTCACCTCCGGGACAGGGCACTGAAGCTTTCTTT. V is TRBV18 and J is TRBJ1-1; 9 nucleotides agree with TRBD1. J gave up 4 bases and V 3 bases, and 3 bases lay outside the gene matches. Germline CDR1 KGHSH, CDR2 LQKENI. The CDR3 runs to 14 residues.

The chain joins TRBV7-8 to TRBJ1-3; D is ambiguous. Germline assignment: CDR1 SGHVS and CDR2 FQNEAQ. V was cut by 4 bases and J by 0 bases, with 10 bases left in between. The CDR3 has 15 residues. CDR3 protein: CASSSSGASGNTIYF. The CDR3 region has the DNA TGTGCCAGCAGCTCCTCAGGCGCCTCTGGAAACACCATATATTTT.

This clone was observed a single time. The chain has TRBV20-1 and TRBJ2-1, with a tentative D call TRBD2 (7 bases). The CDR3 contains 15 residues. V lost 3 bases to trimming and J lost 0 bases, with 12 bases between them. Germline assignment: CDR1 DFQATT and CDR2 SNEGSKA (reference sequence). CDR3 sequence: CSASKRDTSYNEQFF. CDR3 bases: TGCAGTGCTAGTAAGCGGGACACCTCCTACAATGAGCAGTTCTTC.

This chain links TRBV7-3 with TRBJ2-7; 8 bases agree with TRBD1. V gave up 2 bases and J gave up 3 bases; unmatched junction bases: 18. This CDR3 region has 19 residues. Looked up from germline, CDR1 is SGHTA and CDR2 is FQGTGA. The CDR3 loop reads CASSLFKGQERDLSYEQYF. DNA for the CDR3: TGTGCCAGCAGCTTATTTAAGGGACAGGAGAGGGATTTGAGCTACGAGCAGTACTTC. Looking up the rest from reference TRBV7-3 and TRBJ2-7 gives the full variable domain: GAGVSQTPSNKVTEKGKYVELRCDPISGHTALYWYRQSLGQGPEFLIYFQGTGAADDSGLPNDRFFAVRPEGSVSTLKIQRTERGDSAVYLCASSLFKGQERDLSYEQYFGPGTRLTVT.

This clone appeared a few times. The chain is built from TRBV29-1 and TRBJ2-7; 8 nucleotides align to TRBD1. Germline lookup yields CDR1 SQVTM and CDR2 ANQGSEA. Germline trimming cut 6 bases from V and 6 bases from J; bases unmatched to any gene: 4. The CDR3 is 11 amino acids. The CDR3, as DNA: TGCAGCGTACGACAGGGGATCGAGCAGTACTTC. It specifies CSVRQGIEQYF.

The rearrangement uses TRBV3-1 (or the pseudogene TRBV3-2) and TRBJ2-7; TRBD1 matches at 10 bases. This CDR3 is built from 14 residues. The germline V gene encodes CDR1 LGHDT and CDR2 YNNKEL (reference sequence). V was pared by 3 bases and J by 4 bases, with 3 bases of the junction left unmatched. CDR3 nucleotides: TGTGCCAGCAGCCACCGGGACAGGGGATACGAGCAGTACTTC. Translation gives CASSHRDRGYEQYF.

This chain connects TRBV6-5 to TRBJ1-6; D is unclear. Between the trimmed V and J ends, which lost 7 bases and 8 bases, there was a span of 15 bases. The CDR3 runs 14 residues. Germline CDR1 and CDR2: MNHEY and SVGAGI. The CDR3 coding sequence is TGTGCCAGCACCCCAAGAGGGTTAGATTCACCCCTCCACTTT. It translates to CASTPRGLDSPLHF.

The genes are TRBV6-2 or TRBV6-3 and TRBJ1-5, with D unclear. This CDR3 contains 15 residues. The germline V gene encodes CDR1 MNHEY and CDR2 SVGEGT. V gave up 5 bases and J gave up 1 base, with 12 bases separating them. CDR3 coding DNA: TGTGCCAGCAGTCCACGGGAGACCAGCAATCAGCCCCAGCATTTT. Protein sequence: CASSPRETSNQPQHF.

The CDR3 loop is CASSRHDRGNEQFF. DNA for the CDR3: TGTGCCAGCAGTCGACATGACAGGGGCAATGAGCAGTTCTTC. V gene TRBV28 combines with J gene TRBJ2-1; 8 positions agree with TRBD1. V dropped 5 bases and J dropped 6; count of bases not matched to a gene: 6. The CDR3 is made up of 14 amino acids. Germline CDR1 and CDR2: MDHEN and SYDVKM.

This chain links TRBV9 with TRBJ2-1; 10 positions match TRBD1. The CDR3 is made up of 18 amino acids. From germline, CDR1 is SGDLS and CDR2 YYNGEE. After removal of 0 bases from V and 6 bases from J, the junction contained 12 bases not matched to a gene. DNA of the CDR3: TGTGCCAGCAGCGTAGCGCCCTCTTCCGGGACAGGGGCCAATGAGCAGTTCTTC. This translates into CASSVAPSSGTGANEQFF.

The genes are TRBV5-1 and TRBJ2-1, with 10 bases matching TRBD1. With 5 bases clipped from V and 8 bases from J, the junction kept 7 bases outside the gene matches. The CDR3 totals 14 residues. Germline CDR1 and CDR2: SGHRS and YFSETQ. Here the CDR3 DNA reads TGCGCCAGCAGTTTCGGGACAGGGGACGATGAGCAGTTCTTC. Translating gives CASSFGTGDDEQFF.

The chain uses TRBV28 and TRBJ2-4; 8 bases agree with TRBD1. CDR3 length: 16 amino acids. Germline values: CDR1 MDHEN, CDR2 SYDVKM. Unmatched junction bases numbered 9, after V lost 3 bases and J lost 5 bases. CDR3 nucleotide sequence: TGTGCCAGCAGTTTTATCAGGGGGCCGGACGAAAACATTCAGTACTTC. Protein product: CASSFIRGPDENIQYF.

This chain uses TRBV30 with TRBJ2-7, with TRBD2 matching over 8 bases. V was clipped by 0 bases and J by 2 bases; unmatched bases: 3. The CDR3 consists of 14 residues. The V gene's germline CDR1 is GTSNPN and CDR2 SVGIG (reference sequence). CDR3 DNA sequence: TGTGCCTGGAGTGTTGGAGCGGGGGCCTACGAGCAGTACTTC. Encoded protein: CAWSVGAGAYEQYF. The whole variable domain, remainder taken from reference TRBV30 and TRBJ2-7, is SQTIHQWPATLVQPVGSPLSLECTVEGTSNPNLYWYRQAAGRGLQLLFYSVGIGQISSEVPQNLSASRPQDRQFILSSKKLLLSDSGFYLCAWSVGAGAYEQYFGPGTRLTVT.

V and J are TRBV29-1 and TRBJ2-3; no definite D call. The CDR3 has 14 amino acids. Germline assignment: CDR1 SQVTM and CDR2 ANQGSEA. Trimming cost V 8 bases and J 2 bases, with 17 bases left between them. The CDR3 spells CSPPSGPLTDTQYF. CDR3 DNA: TGCAGCCCCCCCTCAGGCCCGCTCACAGATACGCAGTATTTT.

The chain employs TRBV29-1 and TRBJ1-1; the D gene is possibly TRBD1 (6 bases). V was pared by 5 bases and J by 9 bases, with 19 bases between. The CDR3 loop spans 13 amino acids. Germline assignment: CDR1 SQVTM and CDR2 ANQGSEA. CDR3 coding DNA: TGCAGCGTTCGAGGGGGGGCGCGGGGGAAAGCTTTCTTT. Protein sequence: CSVRGGARGKAFF.

The chain has TRBV15 and TRBJ2-7; 10 positions match TRBD1. Losses at the gene ends were 0 bases for V and 5 bases for J; bases not matched to a gene: 4. Germline V gene sequence: CDR1 LNHNV, CDR2 YYDKDF (reference sequence). The CDR3 has 15 residues. The CDR3 nucleotides read TGTGCCACCAGCAGAGATAGGGACAGGGGTCACGAGCAGTACTTC. Translation gives CATSRDRDRGHEQYF.

This sequence joins TRBV5-1 and TRBJ2-3; D remains unclear. The CDR3 runs 14 residues. V lost 0 bases and J lost 6, with 11 bases in between. CDR1 and CDR2 (germline): SGHRS, YFSETQ. CDR3 nucleotide sequence: TGCGCCAGCAGCTTGGCCGCCCTGAGGGATACGCAGTATTTT. Protein: CASSLAALRDTQYF.

This chain uses TRBV11-3 with TRBJ2-6; 7 bases fit TRBD1. This CDR3 comprises 18 residues. The J segment lost 0 bases and the V segment lost 3 bases, leaving 8 bases of the junction unmatched. CDR1 and CDR2 (germline): SGHNT, YENEEA. Here the CDR3 reads CASSFTGESGSGANVLTF. The CDR3, as DNA: TGTGCCAGCAGCTTTACAGGGGAATCGGGCTCTGGGGCCAACGTCCTGACTTTC.

This chain uses TRBV4-2 with TRBJ2-2, with 9 positions matching TRBD2. This CDR3 is 16 amino acids long. Germline lookup yields CDR1 LGHNA and CDR2 YNFKEQ. Losses at the gene ends were 4 bases for V and 6 bases for J; bases not matched to a gene: 9. The CDR3 DNA reads as TGTGCCAGCAGCCTTGGTAGCGGGGGCGGGTCCGGGGAGCTGTTTTTT. This encodes CASSLGSGGGSGELFF.

For this clone: Other DNA sequences within the sample encode an identical CDR3. The CDR3 DNA is TGTGCCAGCAGCCGCGGACAGGGGAACACCGGGGAGCTGTTTTTT. Amino acid sequence: CASSRGQGNTGELFF. The chain joins TRBV5-4 to TRBJ2-2, with TRBD1 matching over 8 bases. The CDR3 totals 15 residues. The V and J ends lost 4 bases and 1 base, in that order; junction bases with no gene match: 3. In germline, CDR1 is SGHNT, CDR2 YYREEE (reference sequence).

The chain carries TRBV4-1 and TRBJ2-7; 7 bases line up with TRBD1. V was clipped by 1 base and J by 5 bases; unmatched bases: 23. The CDR3 is made up of 20 amino acids. Looked up from germline, CDR1 is MGHRA and CDR2 is YSYEKL. CDR3 DNA: TGCGCCAGCAGCCAAGTTCGACAGGGTCTGATAGGTCGGCCCTTTCACGAGCAGTACTTC. Its translation: CASSQVRQGLIGRPFHEQYF.

This chain links TRBV28 with TRBJ1-4; maybe TRBD1 (5 bases). This CDR3 is 15 amino acids long. The ends were cut back, 5 bases at V and 0 bases at J, with 10 bases in the middle. The germline V gene encodes CDR1 MDHEN and CDR2 SYDVKM. The CDR3 nucleotides are TGTGCCAGCAGTCTCCGGGGGGCAACTAATGAAAAACTGTTTTTT. Translating gives CASSLRGATNEKLFF.

The chain uses TRBV5-1 and TRBJ2-1; D is possibly TRBD1 (7 bases). Deletions cut 0 bases from V and 10 bases from J, with 17 bases between. Germline assignment: CDR1 SGHRS and CDR2 YFSETQ. This CDR3 region has 15 residues. CDR3 sequence: CASSLARGALEEQFF. CDR3 bases: TGCGCCAGCAGCTTGGCCAGGGGGGCCTTGGAGGAGCAGTTCTTC.

The chain has TRBV5-1 and TRBJ1-4; D possibly corresponds to TRBD1 (5 bases). With 4 bases removed from V and 6 bases from J, the gap between germline ends came to 16 bases. CDR3 length: 15 amino acids. CDR1 is SGHRS, CDR2 YFSETQ, per germline. The CDR3 is CASSGGSRIDEKLFF. CDR3 in DNA: TGCGCCAGCAGCGGGGGGTCCCGGATCGATGAAAAACTGTTTTTT.